The clone carrying this T cell receptor beta chain was seen more than once but under ten times. The data were taken from a study of T cells after yellow fever vaccination. For the study at large: Fractions of limited cellularity were prepared by means of SMART-Seq v4 Ultra Low Input.

There are 15 residues in the CDR3. V lost 11 bases, J lost 6 bases, and 22 bases lay in between. CDR1 and CDR2 from the germline V gene are MNHEY and SMNVEV (reference sequence). TCR cDNA was made by 5'RACE template switching, adding a universal primer site and UMIs. From the 5' RACE reads, TCRdb called clonotypes with MiXCR, one entry per CDR3 protein. Of roughly 260,000 distinct CDR3 sequences detected, approximately 12% appear once; the ten largest clones hold approximately 0.49%. The chain recombines TRBV27 with TRBJ2-2; no clear D. Sequences were derived from CD4+ T cells sorted from PBMCs, sampled 45 days after the yellow fever booster vaccination. This clonotype originated in a man aged 30-40 years who received the YFV17D yellow fever vaccine. The CDR3 DNA reads as TGTGCCCTGCCGGAAGGAGTTGAGTTGGCCGGGGAGCTGTTTTTT. This sequence encodes CALPEGVELAGELFF.